The text below deals with one TCR beta chain. Its antigen specificity is not known. No base-level quality is on record; no much larger clone is a single base apart. The source of the sample is a study of cytomegalovirus exposure and HLA in healthy donors listed by TCRdb under 2017. With respect to the entire study: In an earlier analysis of some 610 of the donors, under 300 Gb of sequence data and about 110 million unique TCR beta sequences from roughly 190 million T cells were reported. Approximately 300 gigabases of sequencing data and around 80 million unique TCR sequences made up an early release that covered over 550 HLA-typed donors. Of the approximately 400 genotyped donors, 65% to 90% fell in the genetic ancestry cluster associated with self-reported Caucasian donors. The study aimed to test whether signatures of past pathogen exposure could be identified by cataloging public T cell receptors. The study used immunosequencing to profile the T cell repertoires of approximately 650 subjects and linked those repertoires to cytomegalovirus serostatus. A separate validation cohort of over a hundred different subjects was used in addition to the 666-subject first cohort. The study combined high-throughput TCR immunosequencing, statistical association of individual TCRs with disease status, and machine learning to predict cytomegalovirus infection status. A later analysis re-examined previously published TCR beta repertoires from more than 550 donors and added high-resolution HLA genotyping to investigate patterns of TCR occurrence. Rather than using new phenotypic data, the later analysis identified candidate immune exposures from TCR beta sequences and from how often those sequences occurred across donors. To decide whether each TCR beta V gene segment behaved as functional or pseudogenic, an earlier analysis of 587 of the donors relied on high-throughput TCR beta sequencing. Donor age, sex, ethnicity and CMV serostatus were compiled together with the repertoire data. Genome-wide SNP genotypes for about 60% of the roughly 700 donors were used in a later genetic analysis, which treated that subset as a discovery cohort. Every discovery cohort repertoire had been produced on one sequencing platform. HLA typing included class I and class II loci at four-digit resolution. Typing coverage varied by locus: about 629-630 donors for A, B, C, DRB1 and DQB1; some 520 for DQA1; about 570 for DPA1; fewer than 480 for DPB1. Roughly 5 DR-DQ haplotypes were handled as single units for association and clustering, since linkage in the cohort was strong. Among some 400 genotyped donors of the cohort, an average of 235,054 unique TCR beta nucleotide sequences were sequenced per donor, roughly 20% of them non-productive.

The cohort consisted of 666 healthy bone marrow donors. At the time of sampling, every cohort member was nominally healthy, though immune exposures that went unrecorded were likely present. The donor was CMV seropositive and was included in the group of about 290 seropositive cohort members. A peripheral blood sample was provided by each donor, and peripheral blood mononuclear cells were used for TCR beta sequencing. Genomic DNA extraction from the blood cell samples was performed with the Qiagen DNeasy Blood Extraction Kit. There are 14 amino acids in the CDR3, from cysteine to phenylalanine inclusive. The only DNA kept is the CDR3, 42 bases in frame from the first base. The germline V gene supplies CDR1 SGHTA and CDR2 FQGNSA. V was cut back by 2 bases and J by 4 bases, leaving a gap of 11 bases between them. To prepare the library, the immunoSEQ multiplex PCR assay was applied. A mixture of 60 forward primers for TCR Vbeta segments and 13 reverse primers for TCR Jbeta segments was used in the multiplex PCR. The CDR3 region of rearranged TCR beta genes was amplified from genomic DNA with a multiplex PCR assay. Amplified TCR beta libraries were sequenced as 87-base-pair reads on the Illumina HiSeq System. The authors processed their data as follows. In a later analysis, some 80 million unique TCR beta chains were counted across the 690 or so repertoires, and around 10 million of these chains were shared by at least two donors. Raw reads were error-corrected and collapsed into unique sequences by a nearest-neighbor algorithm in which closely related sequences were merged to remove PCR and sequencing errors. Alignment of CDR3 sequences to IMGT reference sequences was used to assign V, D and J gene segments. For a sequence to be retained, a match of at least six nucleotides to both a V gene segment and a J gene segment was required. A rearrangement was called productive if the CDR3 had no stop codons and remained in frame with V and J, and every other rearrangement was called non-productive. Following IMGT convention, CDR3 was defined as the stretch from the second conserved V-encoded cysteine up to the conserved J-encoded phenylalanine. In an earlier analysis of around 570 of the donors, sequences lacking an unambiguous match to a single V gene segment were excluded. An earlier analysis of fewer than 750 of the donors classified V segments as functional when productive rearrangements were above 56.7% and as segregating when the standard deviation between donors was above 5%. A statistical classification framework was developed to diagnose cytomegalovirus status using the catalog of TCR beta chain sequences. V and J gene assignment, in a later analysis, came from comparing TCR nucleotide sequences with IMGT/GENE-DB human TR gene sequences. The TCRdist pipeline was used in a later analysis to assign CDR3 sequences and most-parsimonious VDJ recombination scenarios. In a later analysis, each TCR beta chain was defined by its CDR3 amino acid sequence together with its V-gene family, and reads without a unique V-gene family were excluded. As a way to deal with suspected cross-contamination and a sequencing artifact, a later analysis dropped hundreds of nucleotide sequences that were highly shared and had low generation probability. In a later analysis, a clonal expansion index was calculated for each public chain from normalized within-repertoire ranks of inferred template counts. In a later analysis, generation probabilities were computed with a VDJ recombination model fitted to out-of-frame rearrangements, and the resulting probabilities were checked against IGoR. Hypergeometric tests were used in a later analysis to score TCR-TCR, TCR-HLA and TCR-CMV co-occurrence, with a repertoire-size bias correction applied to the TCR pairs. False discovery rates were estimated in a later analysis by permuting HLA or CMV assignments 20 times. In a later analysis, co-occurring TCRs were grouped using DBSCAN, and TCRdist sequence similarity was added for clustering within HLA-allele-positive subsets. Repertoires with fewer than 30,000 or more than 120,000 public chains, plus five repertoires with anomalous nucleotide sharing, were excluded from co-occurrence clustering. Drawn from immuneACCESS, this table holds only the in-frame rearrangements with V and J called that TCRdb kept. Clones are partly lost; checked studies trace under half to an unresolved V gene and leave the rest unexplained. That table gives V, J and clone size, and the DNA gave D and trimming. This sample gives around 120,000 clones in total; about 79% of them show up just once. The ten top clones hold 3.5% to 4.5% of the sample.

Broader findings and caveats from the paper: Cytomegalovirus status was reported to be diagnosed by the classifier with high specificity and sensitivity in both the original and validation cohorts. A cluster of highly shared sequence variants was judged likely to be a technical artifact of the sequencing pipeline. In a later genetic analysis, fewer N-insertions in productive TCRs were reported among donors in an Asian-associated ancestry cluster than the approximately 710-donor mean. Specific HLA alleles were associated with 15,000 to 20,000 TCR beta sequences at a false discovery rate of 0.05 in a later analysis. According to the authors, the approach could potentially be generalized to other disease states and immunological phenotypes. The 87-base-pair reads could not distinguish some IMGT-functional V segments, including TRBV6-2 and TRBV6-3, so those segments were excluded. Immune exposure information for the cohort was limited to CMV serostatus. Because some donors lacked HLA typing at each locus, the association tests relied only on the typed subset. Presence/absence analyses assumed roughly uniform sequencing depth across donors, an assumption that may not hold. In a later analysis, most CMV-associated TCR beta chains were found to appear HLA-restricted, with HLA associations seemingly driven largely by CMV exposure. An association between a missense DCLRE1C variant and V-gene and J-gene trimming of TCR beta chains was found in a later genetic analysis and replicated in an independent cohort. In an earlier analysis of around 500 of the donors, most TCR beta V segments appeared in productive rearrangements about 87% or about 30% of the time, broadly matching IMGT annotations. In a later analysis, the rate of TCR association differed among HLA loci, with DRB1 alleles having the most associated TCRs and HLA-C alleles having the fewest. In vitro tests confirmed that a few of the cytomegalovirus-associated TCR beta chains recognize cytomegalovirus antigens. A further reported finding was that TCR beta sequences accurately predicted the HLA-A and HLA-B alleles for most subjects in the first cohort. A later analysis reported that several top co-occurrence clusters appeared linked to parvovirus B19, influenza, CMV and Epstein-Barr virus. Only TCR beta chains were sequenced in this cohort, and the absence of alpha or paired-chain data limited detectable features. In a later analysis, HLA-associated TCR beta chains were found to be more clonally expanded and to have lower generation probabilities than equally common non-associated chains. Most TCR sequences were seen in very few donors, while some public TCRs were found in many individuals. Linkage disequilibrium might explain the correlated functional status among segregating V segments, but an unknown experimental factor could not be ruled out. Because counts were too low, more than 15 rarely observed V segments, including chromosome 9 orphons, were left out of the earlier analysis of about 500 of the donors. The study listed 164 TCR beta chains as associated with cytomegalovirus. When HLA alleles, especially DR and DQ, strongly co-occurred, TCR associations were difficult to assign to individual alleles.

The chain employs TRBV7-2 and TRBJ2-5, with TRBD2 as a weak D call on 6 bases. The origin of this receptor is a man aged 30-40 years in good health and CMV-seropositive. The source material was PBMCs. The CDR3 region: CASSLNPRGETQYF. The DNA reads as follows: TGTGCCAGCAGCTTAAATCCGCGGGGAGAGACCCAGTACTTC.